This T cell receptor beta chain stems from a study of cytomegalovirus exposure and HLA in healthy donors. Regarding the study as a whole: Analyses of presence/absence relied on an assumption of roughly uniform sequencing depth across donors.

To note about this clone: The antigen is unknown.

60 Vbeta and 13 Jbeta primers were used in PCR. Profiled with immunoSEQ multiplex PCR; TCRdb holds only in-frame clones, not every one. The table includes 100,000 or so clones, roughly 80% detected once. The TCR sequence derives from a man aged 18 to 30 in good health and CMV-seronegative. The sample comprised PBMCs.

The CDR3, as DNA: TGTGCCAGCTCACCACTTACAGGGGGTAACCAAGAGACCCAGTACTTC. Its translation is CASSPLTGGNQETQYF. The rearrangement links TRBV18 to TRBJ2-5, with 8 bases lining up with TRBD1. This CDR3 has 16 amino acids. CDR1 is KGHSH, CDR2 LQKENI, per germline. V dropped 1 base and J dropped 0; count of bases not matched to a gene: 4.